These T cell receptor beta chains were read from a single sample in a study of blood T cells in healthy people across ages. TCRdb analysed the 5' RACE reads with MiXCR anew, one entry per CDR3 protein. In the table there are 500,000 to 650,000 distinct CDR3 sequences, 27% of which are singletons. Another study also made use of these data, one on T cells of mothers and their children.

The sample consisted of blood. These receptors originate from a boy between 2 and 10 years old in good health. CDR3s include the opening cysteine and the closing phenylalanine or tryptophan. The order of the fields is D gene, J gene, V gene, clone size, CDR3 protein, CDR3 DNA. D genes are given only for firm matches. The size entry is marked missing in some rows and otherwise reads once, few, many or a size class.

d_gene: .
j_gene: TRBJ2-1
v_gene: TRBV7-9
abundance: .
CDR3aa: CASSWAVGGEQFF
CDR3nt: TGTGCCAGCAGCTGGGCCGTTGGGGGTGAGCAGTTCTTC

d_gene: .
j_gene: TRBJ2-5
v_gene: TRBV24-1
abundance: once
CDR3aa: CATSEIGGGRQVFKETQYF
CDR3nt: TGTGCCACCAGCGAAATCGGAGGGGGGCGGCAGGTGTTTAAGGAGACCCAGTACTTC

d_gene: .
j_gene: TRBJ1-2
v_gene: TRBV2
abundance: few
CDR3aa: CASSPDSYSYGYTF
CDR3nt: TGTGCCAGCAGCCCGGACAGTTACTCCTATGGCTACACCTTC

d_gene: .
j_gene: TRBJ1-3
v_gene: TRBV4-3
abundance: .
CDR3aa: CASSQGGRGNTIYF
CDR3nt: TGCGCCAGCAGCCAAGGGGGGCGCGGAAACACCATATATTTT

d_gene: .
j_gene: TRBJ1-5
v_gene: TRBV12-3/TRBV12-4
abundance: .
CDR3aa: CASSLEGTISQPQHF
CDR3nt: TGTGCCAGCAGTTTAGAGGGTACAATCAGTCAGCCCCAGCATTTT

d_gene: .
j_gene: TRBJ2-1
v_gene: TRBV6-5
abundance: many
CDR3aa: CASSYGDPLGNEQFF
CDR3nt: TGTGCCAGCAGTTACGGGGACCCTCTAGGAAATGAGCAGTTCTTC

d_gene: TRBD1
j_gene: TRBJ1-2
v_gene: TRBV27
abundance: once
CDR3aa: CASKPGQGQGYGYTF
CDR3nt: TGTGCCAGCAAACCGGGACAGGGGCAGGGCTATGGCTACACCTTC

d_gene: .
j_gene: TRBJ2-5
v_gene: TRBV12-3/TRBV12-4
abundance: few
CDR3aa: CASSTNRGQETQYF
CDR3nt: TGTGCCAGCAGTACCAATCGGGGCCAAGAGACCCAGTACTTC

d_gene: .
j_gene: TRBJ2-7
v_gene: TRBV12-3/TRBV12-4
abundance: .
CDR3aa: CANGTYYEQYF
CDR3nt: TGTGCCAACGGGACTTACTACGAGCAGTACTTC

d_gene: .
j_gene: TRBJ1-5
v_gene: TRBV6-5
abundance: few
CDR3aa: CASSPFLARGNQPQHF
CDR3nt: TGTGCCAGCAGTCCCTTTCTGGCAAGGGGCAATCAGCCCCAGCATTTT

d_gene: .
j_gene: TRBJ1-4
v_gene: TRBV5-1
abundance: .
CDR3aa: CASSLAQEGLRRKLFF
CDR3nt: TGCGCCAGCAGCTTGGCCCAGGAAGGACTTAGGAGAAAACTGTTTTTT

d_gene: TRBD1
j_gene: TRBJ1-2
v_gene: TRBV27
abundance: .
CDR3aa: CASSLTGGGYGYTF
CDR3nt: TGTGCCAGCAGTCTCACAGGGGGCGGCTATGGCTACACCTTC

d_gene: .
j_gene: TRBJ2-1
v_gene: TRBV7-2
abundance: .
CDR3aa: CASSLAGRPYNEQFF
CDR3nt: TGTGCCAGCAGCTTAGCGGGGAGACCCTACAATGAGCAGTTCTTC